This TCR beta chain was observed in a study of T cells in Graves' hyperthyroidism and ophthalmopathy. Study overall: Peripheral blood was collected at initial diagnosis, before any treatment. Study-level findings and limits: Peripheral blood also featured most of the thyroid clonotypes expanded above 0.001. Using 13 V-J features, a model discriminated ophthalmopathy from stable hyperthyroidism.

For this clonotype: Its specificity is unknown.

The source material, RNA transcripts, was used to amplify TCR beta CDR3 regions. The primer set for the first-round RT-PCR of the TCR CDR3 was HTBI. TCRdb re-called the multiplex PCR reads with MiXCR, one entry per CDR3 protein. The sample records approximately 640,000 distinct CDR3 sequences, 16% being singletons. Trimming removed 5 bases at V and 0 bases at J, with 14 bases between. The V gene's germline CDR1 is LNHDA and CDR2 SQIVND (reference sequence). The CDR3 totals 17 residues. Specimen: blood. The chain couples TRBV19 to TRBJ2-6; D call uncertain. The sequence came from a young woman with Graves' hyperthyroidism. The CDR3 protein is CASSAGPRSSGANVLTF. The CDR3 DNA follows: TGTGCCAGTAGTGCCGGTCCGAGAAGCTCTGGGGCCAACGTCCTGACTTTC.